This T cell receptor (beta chain) was recorded in a study of cytomegalovirus exposure and HLA in healthy donors. Regarding the study as a whole: The study flagged around 150 TCR beta chains as cytomegalovirus-associated.

As for this clone: Its antigen is unidentified.

Here immunoSEQ multiplex PCR was the method, and the copy in TCRdb shows in-frame clones only, minus some. Found here are 100,000 to 130,000 clones, approximately 96% of them singletons; the top ten hold 0.67%. This CDR3 is built from 15 residues. V lost 0 bases, J lost 6 bases, and 2 bases stayed unmatched. Per the germline V gene, CDR1 is SGDLS and CDR2 is YYNGEE. This TCR derives from a woman between 18 and 29 years old in good health and CMV-seronegative. J is TRBJ1-3 and V is TRBV9; 11 bases map to TRBD1. Sequenced material: PBMCs. The CDR3 DNA reads TGTGCCAGCAGCGTAGTGGGACAGGGGGTAAACACCATATATTTT. Its translation: CASSVVGQGVNTIYF. The full variable domain, rest sourced from reference TRBV9 and TRBJ1-3, is DSGVTQTPKHLITATGQRVTLRCSPRSGDLSVYWYQQSLDQGLQFLIQYYNGEERAKGNILERFSAQQFPDLHSELNLSSLELGDSALYFCASSVVGQGVNTIYFGEGSWLTVV.